One TCR beta chain is described in this entry. Other DNA variants within this sample encode the same CDR3. These data are taken from a study of shared clonotypes between healthy human individuals. About the study: The donors, a couple of women and a few men, were aged 18 to 49.

CD45RO-negative cells were positively selected for CCR7, leaving out terminally differentiated effector memory CD45RA+ cells. Germline V CDR1 and CDR2: LGHNA, YSLEER. The CDR3 contains 16 residues. V lost 0 bases to trimming and J lost 0 bases, with 12 bases between them. Assay: immunoSEQ multiplex PCR; the TCRdb copy retains only in-frame clones and omits some. Altogether millions of clones are present, around 96% being singletons, with the ten largest covering 1.1%. This clonotype originated in a man younger than 30 in good health. This chain links TRBV4-3 with TRBJ2-7; D gene ambiguous. The sample consisted of naive CD8+ T cells sorted from blood. This chain's CDR3 is CASSQDLGLSSYEQYF. CDR3 DNA: TGCGCCAGCAGCCAAGATCTAGGATTGAGCTCCTACGAGCAGTACTTC.